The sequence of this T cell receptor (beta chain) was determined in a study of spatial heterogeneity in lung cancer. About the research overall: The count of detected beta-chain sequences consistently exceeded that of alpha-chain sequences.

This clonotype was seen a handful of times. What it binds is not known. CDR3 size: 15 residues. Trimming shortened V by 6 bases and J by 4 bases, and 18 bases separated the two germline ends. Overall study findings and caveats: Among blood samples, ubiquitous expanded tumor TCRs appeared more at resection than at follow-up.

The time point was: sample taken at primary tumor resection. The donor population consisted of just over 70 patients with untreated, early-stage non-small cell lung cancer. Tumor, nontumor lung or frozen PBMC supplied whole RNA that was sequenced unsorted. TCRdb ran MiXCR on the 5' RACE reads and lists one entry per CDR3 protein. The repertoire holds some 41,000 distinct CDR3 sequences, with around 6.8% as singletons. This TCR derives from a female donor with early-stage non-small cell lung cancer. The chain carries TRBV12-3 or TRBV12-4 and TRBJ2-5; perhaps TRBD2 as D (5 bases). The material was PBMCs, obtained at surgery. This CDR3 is CASSSNRAGGETQYF. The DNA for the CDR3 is TGTGCCAGCAGCTCCAATAGGGCAGGAGGAGAGACCCAGTACTTC.